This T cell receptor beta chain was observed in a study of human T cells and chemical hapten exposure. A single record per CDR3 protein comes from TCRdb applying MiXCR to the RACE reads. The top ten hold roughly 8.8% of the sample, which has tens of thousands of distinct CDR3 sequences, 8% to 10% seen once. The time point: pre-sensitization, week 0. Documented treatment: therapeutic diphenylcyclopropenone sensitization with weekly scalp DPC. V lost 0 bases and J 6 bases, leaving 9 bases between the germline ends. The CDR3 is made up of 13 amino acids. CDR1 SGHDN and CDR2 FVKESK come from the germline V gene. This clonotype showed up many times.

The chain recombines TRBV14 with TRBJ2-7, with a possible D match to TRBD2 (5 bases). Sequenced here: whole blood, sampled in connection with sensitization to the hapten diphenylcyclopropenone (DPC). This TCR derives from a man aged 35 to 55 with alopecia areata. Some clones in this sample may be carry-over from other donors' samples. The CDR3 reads CASSQDRLAEQYF. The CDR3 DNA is TGTGCCAGCAGCCAAGACCGGCTAGCCGAGCAGTACTTC.